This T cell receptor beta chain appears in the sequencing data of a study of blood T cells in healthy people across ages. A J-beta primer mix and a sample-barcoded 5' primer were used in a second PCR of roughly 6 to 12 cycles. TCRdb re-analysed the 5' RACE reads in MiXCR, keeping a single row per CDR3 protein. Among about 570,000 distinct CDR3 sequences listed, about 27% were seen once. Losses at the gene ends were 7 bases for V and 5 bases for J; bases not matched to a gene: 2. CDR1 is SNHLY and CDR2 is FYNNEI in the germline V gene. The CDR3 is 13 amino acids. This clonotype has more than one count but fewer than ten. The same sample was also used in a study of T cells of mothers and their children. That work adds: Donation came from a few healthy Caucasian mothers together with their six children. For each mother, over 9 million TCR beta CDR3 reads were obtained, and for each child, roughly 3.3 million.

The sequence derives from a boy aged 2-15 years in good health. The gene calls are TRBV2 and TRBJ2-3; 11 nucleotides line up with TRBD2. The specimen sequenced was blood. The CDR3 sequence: CASNGLAGDTQYF. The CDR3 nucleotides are TGTGCCAGCAACGGACTAGCGGGAGATACGCAGTATTTT.